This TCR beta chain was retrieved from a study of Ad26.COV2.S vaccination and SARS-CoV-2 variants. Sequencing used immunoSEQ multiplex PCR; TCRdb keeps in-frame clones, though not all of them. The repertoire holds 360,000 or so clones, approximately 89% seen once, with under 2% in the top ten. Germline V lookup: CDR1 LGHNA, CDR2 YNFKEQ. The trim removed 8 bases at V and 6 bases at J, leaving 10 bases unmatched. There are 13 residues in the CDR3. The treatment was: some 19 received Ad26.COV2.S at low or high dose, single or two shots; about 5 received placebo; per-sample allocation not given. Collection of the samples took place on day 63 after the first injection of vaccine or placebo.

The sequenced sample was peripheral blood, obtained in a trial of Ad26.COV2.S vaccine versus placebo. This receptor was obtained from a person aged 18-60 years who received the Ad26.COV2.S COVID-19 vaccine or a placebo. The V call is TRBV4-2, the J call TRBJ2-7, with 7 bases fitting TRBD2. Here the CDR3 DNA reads TGTGCCAGCTCCCCAAGGCGGGAGTCCGAGCAGTACTTC. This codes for CASSPRRESEQYF.